The source of this TCR beta chain is a study of blood T cell repertoires in COVID-19. Turning to the study itself: From the United States, Italy and Spain came samples of acute and convalescent COVID-19. PBMCs, B-cell-depleted T cells, or T cells provided the cDNA or gDNA that made up the material.

Germline V lookup: CDR1 SEHNR, CDR2 FQNEAQ (reference sequence). The CDR3 runs 12 residues. Trimming stripped 4 bases from V and 5 bases from J, with 6 bases between. Original analysis: Amplified reference gene primers provided the basis for estimating nucleated cell counts. TCRdb's table, derived via immunoSEQ multiplex PCR, lists solely in-frame clones and lacks some. V and J calls and clone size come straight from that table; D and trimming were deduced from the DNA. This table has about 230,000 clones, about 80% appearing once. This TCR derives from a woman between 50 and 59 years old with acute or convalescent COVID-19. This chain connects TRBV7-9 to TRBJ1-3; tentatively, D is TRBD1 (6 bases). The sample comprised peripheral blood. The CDR3 loop reads CASSWDRNTIYF. Here the CDR3 DNA reads TGTGCCAGCAGCTGGGACAGAAACACCATATATTTT.